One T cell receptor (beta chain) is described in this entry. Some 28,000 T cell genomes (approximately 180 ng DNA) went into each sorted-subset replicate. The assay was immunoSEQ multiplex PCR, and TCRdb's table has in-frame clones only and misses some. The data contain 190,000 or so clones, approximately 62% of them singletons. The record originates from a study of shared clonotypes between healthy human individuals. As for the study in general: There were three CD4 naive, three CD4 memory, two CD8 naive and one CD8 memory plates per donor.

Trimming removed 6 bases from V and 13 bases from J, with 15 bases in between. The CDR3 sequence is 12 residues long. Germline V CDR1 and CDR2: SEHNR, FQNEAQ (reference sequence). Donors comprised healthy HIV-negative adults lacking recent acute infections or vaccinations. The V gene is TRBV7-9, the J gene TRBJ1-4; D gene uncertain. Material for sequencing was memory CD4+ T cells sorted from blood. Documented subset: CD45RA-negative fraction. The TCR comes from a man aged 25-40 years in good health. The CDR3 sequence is CASSPPDVRLFF. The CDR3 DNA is TGTGCCAGCAGTCCTCCCGACGTTAGACTGTTTTTT.